The next 2 T cell receptor beta chains were all read from a single sample in a study of T cell clonality in common variable immunodeficiency. Profiling relied on immunoSEQ multiplex PCR, and the TCRdb table lists in-frame clones only, not all of them. In total the sample includes about 45,000 clones, none of them seen once. Sequencing was performed on peripheral blood mononuclear cells. These receptors were taken from a person between 18 and 75 years old in good health.

This clone was recorded at least ten times. Sequencing ends 3 residues short of the CDR3 end; the germline J gene provides the rest. The chain joins TRBV15 to TRBJ1-6; possibly TRBD1 for D (6 bases). V shed 1 base and J shed 8 bases, with 15 bases lying between them. The germline V gene has CDR1 LNHNV and CDR2 YYDKDF (reference sequence). The CDR3 loop spans 16 amino acids. The CDR3 DNA, read in part, is TGTGCCACCAGCAGAGGTCCGGGGGGCGCAGATTCACCC. Translated, it gives CATSRGPGGADSP. The entire CDR3 reads CATSRGPGGADSPLHF.

At least ten counts were recorded for this clone. Coverage ceases 3 residues before the CDR3 finishes, and the germline J gene fills in the end. V is TRBV7-8 and J is TRBJ2-1; 8 nucleotides align to TRBD2. The CDR3 consists of 16 residues. Germline assignment: CDR1 SGHVS and CDR2 FQNEAQ. Trimming at V came to 5 bases and at J to 2 bases, leaving 8 bases not matched to a gene. The CDR3 bases that were read are TGTGCCAGCAGCATCGAACTAGCGGTTACCTACAATGAG. It is translated as CASSIELAVTYNE. The entire CDR3 sequence reads CASSIELAVTYNEQFF.